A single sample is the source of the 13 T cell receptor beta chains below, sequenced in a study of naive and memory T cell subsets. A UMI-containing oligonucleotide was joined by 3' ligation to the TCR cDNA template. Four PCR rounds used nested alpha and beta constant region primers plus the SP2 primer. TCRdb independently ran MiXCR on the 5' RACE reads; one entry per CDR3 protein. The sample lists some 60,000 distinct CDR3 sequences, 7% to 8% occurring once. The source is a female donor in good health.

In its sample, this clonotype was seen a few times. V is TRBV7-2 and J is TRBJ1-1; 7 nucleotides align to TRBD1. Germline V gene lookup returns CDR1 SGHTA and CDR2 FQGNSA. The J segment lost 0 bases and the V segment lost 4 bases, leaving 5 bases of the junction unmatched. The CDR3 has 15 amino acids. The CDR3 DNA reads TGTGCCAGCAGCTCGACAGGGTCTGTGAACACTGAAGCTTTCTTT. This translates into CASSSTGSVNTEAFF.

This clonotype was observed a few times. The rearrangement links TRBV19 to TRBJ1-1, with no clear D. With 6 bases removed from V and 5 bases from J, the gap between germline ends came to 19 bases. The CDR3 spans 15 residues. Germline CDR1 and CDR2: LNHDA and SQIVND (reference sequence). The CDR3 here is CASRYSPSPPTEAFF. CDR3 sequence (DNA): TGTGCCAGTAGATATTCCCCCTCTCCCCCTACTGAAGCTTTCTTT.

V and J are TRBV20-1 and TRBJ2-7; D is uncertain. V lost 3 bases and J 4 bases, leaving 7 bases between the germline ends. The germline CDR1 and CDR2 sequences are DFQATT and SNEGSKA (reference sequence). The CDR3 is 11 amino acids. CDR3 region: CSASQMYEQYF. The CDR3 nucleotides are TGCAGTGCTAGTCAGATGTACGAGCAGTACTTC.

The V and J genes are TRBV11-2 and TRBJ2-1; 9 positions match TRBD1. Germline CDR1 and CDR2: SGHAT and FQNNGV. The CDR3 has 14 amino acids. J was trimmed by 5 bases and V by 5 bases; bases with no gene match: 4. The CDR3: CASSRDRAHNEQFF. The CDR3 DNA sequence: TGTGCCAGCAGCCGGGACAGGGCACACAATGAGCAGTTCTTC.

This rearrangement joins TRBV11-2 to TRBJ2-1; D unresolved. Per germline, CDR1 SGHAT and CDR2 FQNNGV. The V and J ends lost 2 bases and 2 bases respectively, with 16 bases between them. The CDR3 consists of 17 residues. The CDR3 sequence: CASSLPRTPRAYNEQFF. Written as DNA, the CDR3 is TGTGCCAGCAGCTTACCGCGGACCCCCCGAGCCTACAATGAGCAGTTCTTC.

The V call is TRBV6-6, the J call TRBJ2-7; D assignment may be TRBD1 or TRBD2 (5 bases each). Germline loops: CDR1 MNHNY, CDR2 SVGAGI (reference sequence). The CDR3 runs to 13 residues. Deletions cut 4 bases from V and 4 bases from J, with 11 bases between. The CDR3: CASSFGDGYEQYF. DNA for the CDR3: TGTGCCAGCAGTTTTGGGGACGGATACGAGCAGTACTTC.

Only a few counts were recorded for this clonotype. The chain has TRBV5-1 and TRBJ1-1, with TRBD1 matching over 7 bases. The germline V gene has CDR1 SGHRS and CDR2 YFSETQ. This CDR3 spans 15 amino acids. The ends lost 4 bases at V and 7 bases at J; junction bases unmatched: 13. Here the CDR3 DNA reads TGCGCCAGCAGCGACCGGGACAGCCCCCCTTTTGAAGCTTTCTTT. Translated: CASSDRDSPPFEAFF. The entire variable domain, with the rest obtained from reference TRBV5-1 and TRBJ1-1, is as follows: KAGVTQTPRYLIKTRGQQVTLSCSPISGHRSVSWYQQTPGQGLQFLFEYFSETQRNKGNFPGRFSGRQFSNSRSEMNVSTLELGDSALYLCASSDRDSPPFEAFFGQGTRLTVV.

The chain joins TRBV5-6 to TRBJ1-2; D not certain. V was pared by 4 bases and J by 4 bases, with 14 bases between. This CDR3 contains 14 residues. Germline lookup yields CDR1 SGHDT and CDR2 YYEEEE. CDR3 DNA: TGTGCCAGCAGCCCGAAGGCGTCTTTCTATGGCTACACCTTC. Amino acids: CASSPKASFYGYTF.

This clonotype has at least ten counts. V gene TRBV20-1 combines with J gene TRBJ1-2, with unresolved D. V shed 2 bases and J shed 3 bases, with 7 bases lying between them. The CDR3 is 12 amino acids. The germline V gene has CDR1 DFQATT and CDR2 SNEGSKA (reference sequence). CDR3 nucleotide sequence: TGCAGTGCTAGACGGACCGACTATGGCTACACCTTC. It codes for CSARRTDYGYTF.

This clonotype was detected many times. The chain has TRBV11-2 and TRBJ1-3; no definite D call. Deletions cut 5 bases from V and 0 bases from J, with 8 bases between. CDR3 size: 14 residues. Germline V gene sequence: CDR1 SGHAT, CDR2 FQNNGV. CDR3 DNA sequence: TGTGCCAGCAGCCTTTCTAACTCTGGAAACACCATATATTTT. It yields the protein CASSLSNSGNTIYF.

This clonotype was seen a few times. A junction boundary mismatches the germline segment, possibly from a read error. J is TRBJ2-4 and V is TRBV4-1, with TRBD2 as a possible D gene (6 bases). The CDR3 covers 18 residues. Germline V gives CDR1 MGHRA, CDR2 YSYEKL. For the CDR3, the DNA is TGCGCCAGCAGCCAGAACTACCAGGGTCGGGGGTCCAAAAACATTCGGTACTTC. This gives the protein CASSQNYQGRGSKNIRYF.

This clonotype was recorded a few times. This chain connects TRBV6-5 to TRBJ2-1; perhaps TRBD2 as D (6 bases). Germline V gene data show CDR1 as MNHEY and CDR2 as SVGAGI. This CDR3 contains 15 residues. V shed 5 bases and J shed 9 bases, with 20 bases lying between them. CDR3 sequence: CASSGRLESRGEQFF. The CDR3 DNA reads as TGTGCCAGCAGTGGCAGACTAGAAAGTAGAGGTGAGCAGTTCTTC.

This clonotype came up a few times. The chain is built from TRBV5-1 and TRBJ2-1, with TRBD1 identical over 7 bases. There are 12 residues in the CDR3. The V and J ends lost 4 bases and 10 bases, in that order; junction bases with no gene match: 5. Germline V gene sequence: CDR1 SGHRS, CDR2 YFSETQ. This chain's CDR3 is CASSITGAEQFF. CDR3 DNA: TGCGCCAGCAGCATAACAGGGGCCGAGCAGTTCTTC.